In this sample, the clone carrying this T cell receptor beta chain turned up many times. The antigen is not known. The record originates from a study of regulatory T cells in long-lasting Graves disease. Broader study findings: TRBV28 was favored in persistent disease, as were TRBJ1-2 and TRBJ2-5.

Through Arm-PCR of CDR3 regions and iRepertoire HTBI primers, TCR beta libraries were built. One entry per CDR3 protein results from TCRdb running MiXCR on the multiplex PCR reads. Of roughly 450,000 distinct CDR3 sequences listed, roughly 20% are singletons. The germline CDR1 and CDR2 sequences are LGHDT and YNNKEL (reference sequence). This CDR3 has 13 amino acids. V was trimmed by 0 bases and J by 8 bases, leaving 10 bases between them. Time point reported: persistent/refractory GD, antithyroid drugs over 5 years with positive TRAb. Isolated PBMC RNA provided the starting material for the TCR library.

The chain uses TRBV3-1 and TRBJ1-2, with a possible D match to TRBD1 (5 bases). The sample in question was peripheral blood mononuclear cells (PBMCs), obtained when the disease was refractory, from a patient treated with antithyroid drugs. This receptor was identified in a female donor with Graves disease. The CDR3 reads CASSQESGIGYTF. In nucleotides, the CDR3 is TGTGCCAGCAGCCAAGAATCAGGGATCGGCTACACCTTC.